Below are 13 T cell receptor beta chains sequenced from a single sample in a study of T cells after yellow fever vaccination. TCRdb reanalysed the 5' RACE reads using MiXCR and keeps one entry per CDR3 protein. The repertoire holds 620,000 or so distinct CDR3 sequences, with about a sixth as singletons. This specimen consisted of PBMCs, obtained 5 days after the first yellow fever vaccination. These receptors all stem from a man aged 18 to 30 who received the YFV17D yellow fever vaccine.

This clonotype has more than one count but fewer than ten. V gene TRBV10-3 combines with J gene TRBJ1-3; D is possibly TRBD1 (6 bases). The germline CDR1 and CDR2 sequences are ENHRY and SYGVKD. The CDR3 is 13 residues long. Trimming took off 10 bases at V and 2 bases at J, with 12 bases between the two ends. This CDR3 is CASQQGPGNTIYF. The CDR3 coding sequence is TGTGCCAGCCAACAGGGACCTGGAAACACCATATATTTT.

This clonotype was seen more than once but under ten times. This chain links TRBV7-2 with TRBJ2-7; 7 bases are a match to TRBD1. CDR1 and CDR2 (germline): SGHTA, FQGNSA. The CDR3 sequence is 15 residues long. V was pared by 2 bases and J by 4 bases, with 8 bases of the junction left unmatched. CDR3 residues: CASSLSDRVGYEQYF. In nucleotides, the CDR3 is TGTGCCAGCAGCTTATCAGACAGGGTAGGGTACGAGCAGTACTTC.

The genes are TRBV20-1 and TRBJ2-3; 10 positions match TRBD1. The V gene end was trimmed by 5 bases and the J gene end by 4 bases; junction bases not matched to a gene: 3. This CDR3 has 13 residues. Germline CDR1 is DFQATT and CDR2 is SNEGSKA (reference sequence). The CDR3 loop is CSAPGQGADTQYF. Here the CDR3 DNA reads TGCAGTGCTCCCGGACAGGGGGCAGATACGCAGTATTTT.

This clonotype has just a few counts. The rearrangement links TRBV7-6 to TRBJ2-5; no reliable D call. V lost 4 bases, J lost 1 base, and 13 bases lay in between. This CDR3 region has 15 residues. Germline CDR1 and CDR2: SGHVS and FNYEAQ. Written as DNA, the CDR3 is TGTGCCAGCAGCTGGCAGACCAGGTTCCAAGAGACCCAGTACTTC. Protein: CASSWQTRFQETQYF.

The chain has TRBV9 and TRBJ1-1; D ambiguous. The CDR3 is 15 residues long. V was clipped by 0 bases and J by 2 bases, with 11 bases between them. CDR1 is SGDLS, CDR2 YYNGEE, per germline. This chain's CDR3 is CASSVEEKPNTEAFF. The CDR3 bases are TGTGCCAGCAGCGTAGAAGAGAAACCAAACACTGAAGCTTTCTTT.

This clonotype has a handful of counts. The chain uses TRBV10-1 and TRBJ2-3; a weak D match, TRBD1 (6 bases). The germline V gene encodes CDR1 WNHNN and CDR2 SYGVQD (reference sequence). The CDR3 loop spans 14 amino acids. V was pared by 6 bases and J by 1 base, with 11 bases between. The CDR3 loop is CASSPGHRTDTQYF. The CDR3 DNA is TGCGCCAGCAGCCCGGGACACCGCACAGATACGCAGTATTTT.

This clonotype has a handful of counts. The chain employs TRBV7-9 and TRBJ2-7; 8 bases are a match to TRBD2. The CDR3 has 15 residues. Germline V gives CDR1 SEHNR, CDR2 FQNEAQ (reference sequence). The J segment lost 4 bases and the V segment lost 5 bases, leaving 10 bases of the junction unmatched. CDR3: CASSPPQRGLYEQYF. CDR3 nucleotide sequence: TGTGCCAGCAGCCCACCTCAGCGGGGGCTATACGAGCAGTACTTC.

The chain's CDR3 is CAIQDSAVYEQYV. CDR3 sequence (DNA): TGTGCCATCCAAGACAGCGCCGTCTACGAGCAGTACGTC. The chain joins TRBV6-1 to TRBJ2-7; tentatively, D is TRBD1 (5 bases). The CDR3 has 13 amino acids. The V and J ends lost 10 bases and 3 bases respectively, with 16 bases between them. In germline, CDR1 is MNHNS, CDR2 SASEGT.

The chain is built from TRBV7-9 and TRBJ1-1, with D uncertain. The CDR3 has 17 amino acids. The ends were cut back, 1 base at V and 6 bases at J, with 21 bases in the middle. Germline CDR1 SEHNR, CDR2 FQNEAQ (reference sequence). Here the CDR3 DNA reads TGTGCCAGCAGCTTAGGCCCCCTACTAGATCGCCCCGCTGAAGCTTTCTTT. It specifies CASSLGPLLDRPAEAFF.

The gene calls are TRBV7-9 and TRBJ1-5, with TRBD1 matching over 9 bases. Germline CDR1 reads SEHNR; CDR2 reads FQNEAQ (reference sequence). V lost 4 bases, J lost 5 bases, and 9 bases stayed unmatched. CDR3 length: 16 amino acids. The CDR3 is CASSSRGQGKHQPQHF. Written as DNA, the CDR3 is TGTGCCAGCAGCTCTAGGGGACAGGGTAAGCATCAGCCCCAGCATTTT.

This clonotype was detected only a few times. This chain connects TRBV10-3 to TRBJ1-5; D gene unclear. V lost 4 bases to trimming and J lost 5 bases, with 9 bases between them. The CDR3 covers 13 residues. Germline V gene sequence: CDR1 ENHRY, CDR2 SYGVKD. CDR3 loop: CAISVDGYQPQHF. The CDR3 coding sequence is TGTGCCATCAGTGTTGACGGGTATCAGCCCCAGCATTTT.

The sample holds a few counts of this clonotype. The chain uses TRBV25-1 and TRBJ1-6; D ambiguous. The CDR3 contains 12 residues. Between the trimmed V and J ends, which lost 3 bases and 7 bases, there was a span of 4 bases. Germline V lookup: CDR1 MGHDK, CDR2 SYGVNS. This CDR3 is CASSDGNSPLHF. For the CDR3, the DNA is TGTGCCAGCAGTGATGGAAATTCACCCCTCCACTTT.

The rearrangement links TRBV11-2 to TRBJ2-7; 10 bases fit TRBD1. The J segment lost 6 bases and the V segment lost 0 bases, leaving 11 bases of the junction unmatched. This CDR3 comprises 17 residues. The V gene's germline CDR1 is SGHAT and CDR2 FQNNGV. The CDR3 nucleotides read TGTGCCAGCAGCTTAGAAGTAGGGGACAGGGGATCGGGCGAGCAGTACTTC. Encoded protein: CASSLEVGDRGSGEQYF.